This TCR beta chain was documented in a study of PD-L1 blockade in urothelial cancer. TCRdb's table, derived via immunoSEQ multiplex PCR, lists solely in-frame clones and lacks some. The sample consists of 100,000 to 150,000 clones, roughly 88% of them appearing once. This clone was seen only a few times. Its antigen is as yet unknown. Germline CDR1 and CDR2: SEHNR and FQNEAQ (reference sequence). The V end was cut by 1 base, the J end by 2 bases, with 12 bases between. CDR3 length equals 17 residues. As to time point: peripheral blood 6 weeks after treatment start. Study-level points and caveats: Stronger expansion of tumor-associated clones in blood at 3 weeks distinguished durable-benefit patients. Below-median pretreatment blood TCR clonality was associated with improved progression-free and overall survival.

The receptor's source is a man over 45 with urothelial cancer. The genes are TRBV7-9 and TRBJ1-6; D gene uncertain. The material sequenced was PBMCs, taken around atezolizumab (anti-PD-L1) treatment. CDR3: CASSLDKGETYNSPLHF. The CDR3 DNA sequence: TGTGCCAGCAGCTTAGACAAGGGAGAGACCTATAATTCACCCCTCCACTTT.